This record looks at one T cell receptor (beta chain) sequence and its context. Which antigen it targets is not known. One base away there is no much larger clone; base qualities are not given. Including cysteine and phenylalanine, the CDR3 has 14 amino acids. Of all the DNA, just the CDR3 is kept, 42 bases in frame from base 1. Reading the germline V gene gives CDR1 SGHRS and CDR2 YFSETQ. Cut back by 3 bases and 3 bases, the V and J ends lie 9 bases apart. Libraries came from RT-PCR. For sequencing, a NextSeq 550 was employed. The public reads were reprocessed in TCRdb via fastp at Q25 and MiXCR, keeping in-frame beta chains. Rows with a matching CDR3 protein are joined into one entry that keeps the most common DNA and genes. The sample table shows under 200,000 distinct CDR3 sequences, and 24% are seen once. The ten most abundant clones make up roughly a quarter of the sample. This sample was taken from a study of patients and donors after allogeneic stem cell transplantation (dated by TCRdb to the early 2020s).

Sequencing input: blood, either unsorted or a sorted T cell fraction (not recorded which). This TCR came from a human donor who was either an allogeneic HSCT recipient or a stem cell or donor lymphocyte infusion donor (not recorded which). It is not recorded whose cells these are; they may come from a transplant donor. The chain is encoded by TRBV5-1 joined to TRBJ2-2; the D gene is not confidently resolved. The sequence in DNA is TGCGCCAGCAGCTCATCCCCCGACACCGGGGAGCTGTTTTTT. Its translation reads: CASSSSPDTGELFF.